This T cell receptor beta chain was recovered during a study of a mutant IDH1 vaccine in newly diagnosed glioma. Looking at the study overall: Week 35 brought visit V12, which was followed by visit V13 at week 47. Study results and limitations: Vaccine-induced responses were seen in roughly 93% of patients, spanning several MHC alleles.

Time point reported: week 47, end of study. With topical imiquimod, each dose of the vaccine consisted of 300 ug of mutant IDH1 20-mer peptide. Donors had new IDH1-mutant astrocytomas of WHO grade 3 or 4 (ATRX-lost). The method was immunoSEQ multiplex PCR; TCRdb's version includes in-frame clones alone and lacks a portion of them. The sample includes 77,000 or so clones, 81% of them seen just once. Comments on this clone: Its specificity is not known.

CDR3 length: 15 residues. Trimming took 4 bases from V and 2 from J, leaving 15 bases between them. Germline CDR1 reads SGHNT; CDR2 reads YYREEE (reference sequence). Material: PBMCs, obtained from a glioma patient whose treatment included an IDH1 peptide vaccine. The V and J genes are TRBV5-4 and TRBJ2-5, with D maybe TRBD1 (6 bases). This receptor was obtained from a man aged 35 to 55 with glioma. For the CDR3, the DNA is TGTGCCAGCAGCCCCGGAAGCAGGGGACAAGAGACCCAGTACTTC. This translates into CASSPGSRGQETQYF.